This T cell receptor (beta chain) came from a study of T cells in Graves' hyperthyroidism and ophthalmopathy (dated by TCRdb to the late 2010s). Concerning the study at large: Peripheral blood samples were taken at the time of initial diagnosis, prior to any treatment. Following sampling, methimazole starting at 30 mg daily was given to hyperthyroidism patients, and high-dose intravenous methylprednisolone was given to ophthalmopathy patients. The 100 or so discovery patients were randomly split 7:3 into training and test sets. In addition, the study compared T-cell repertoires in thyroid tissue and in blood from about 6 Graves' hyperthyroidism patients. The paper reports TCR Vbeta CDR3 sequencing of approximately 130 peripheral blood samples: over 40 ophthalmopathy, 70 to 85 hyperthyroidism and 17 progressor patients. To identify TCR V-J signatures that set the groups apart, the researchers used a discovery cohort of 100 patients, made up of around 42 with Graves' ophthalmopathy and about 59 with stable Graves' hyperthyroidism. An independent validation cohort of 18 to 20 hyperthyroidism patients and 17 patients who later progressed to ophthalmopathy tested prospective prediction of ophthalmopathy.

What the research found in general, with its limitations: Blood samples also contained most of the expanded thyroid clonotypes (frequency above 0.001), which suggests that blood repertoires may reflect thyroid immune responses. Sample size was not statistically predetermined, and investigators were not blinded to group allocation. In cross-validation, a model built on a 13 V-J signature told ophthalmopathy apart from stable hyperthyroidism with approximately 90% sensitivity and 81% to 82% specificity, and in testing the same model reached 80%/75%. During validation, the model predicted progression to ophthalmopathy a median of around 7 months ahead of onset, with approximately 70% sensitivity and 72.22% specificity.

CDR1 and CDR2, looked up from the germline V gene, are SGHRS and YFSETQ. The CDR3 covers 14 residues, taking in both the cysteine and the phenylalanine. The DNA shown is the 42-base CDR3, in frame from base 1. V is clipped by 0 bases and J by 8 bases, and the sequence between their germline boundaries is 12 bases long. Hyperthyroidism patients were aged 18 to 65 years and newly diagnosed, with disease duration of less than 2 months. The study excluded patients with uncontrolled infections, other autoimmune diseases, pregnancy or lactation. Diagnoses were established on the basis of clinical symptoms, serum thyroxine and TRAb, thyroid ultrasound, and orbital computed tomography. For progressor patients, blood was drawn at the first diagnosis of hyperthyroidism, before any ophthalmopathy symptoms had appeared. PBMCs were isolated from approximately 10 ml of fresh peripheral blood by Ficoll-Paque density gradient centrifugation. Progressor patients were first diagnosed with Graves' hyperthyroidism and then developed ophthalmopathy during follow-up. Trizol reagent was used to extract total RNA, and RNA quality was then checked on an Agilent 2100 Bioanalyzer.

The TCR beta CDR3 regions were amplified from RNA transcripts. A first-round RT-PCR of the TCR CDR3 used the HTBI primer set with the Qiagen OneStep RT-PCR kit. The libraries were constructed in a second round of multiplex PCR and then size-selected and purified. Libraries were sequenced paired-end with 100 bp reads on an Illumina HiSeq2000. Turning to the authors' computational methods: SOAPnuke was used to process the raw data, removing reads that contained adapters or uncalled bases, had a mean Phred below 15, or lacked an exact match to the constant primer or identifier. High-quality paired reads were merged with COPE v1.2.5, and unique nucleotide sequences were defined as clonotypes. MiTCR v1.1 was used to align clonotypes to the IMGT TRBV, TRBD and TRBJ reference segments. The analysis included only V-J combinations with a frequency above 0.0001, which together covered more than 99% of the repertoires. A TCS score was defined as the ratio of F50 (clonal expansion) to E x V (chaos), with BLOSUM62-based TCRdist applied between CDR3 peptides within each V-J. Welch's t-statistics and random forest reduced several hundred V-J features to 13, which were used in a naive Bayes classifier (R e1071). The public reads were reprocessed in TCRdb via fastp at Q25 and MiXCR, keeping in-frame beta chains. CDR3 protein duplicates are merged, each entry listing the most common genes and DNA. TCRdb's processing, not the study's, gives the V and J calls here. The sample contains about 580,000 distinct CDR3 sequences, around 14% of them found a single time. The top ten clones comprise less than 6% of the sample.

The sample holds a few counts of this clonotype. There is no known antigen for this receptor. Base quality data are lacking; no much larger clone is found one base away. This TCR was recovered from a woman aged 25 to 39 with Graves' hyperthyroidism that later progressed to Graves' ophthalmopathy. The sequence is built from TRBV5-1 and TRBJ2-1; a tentative D match to TRBD2 spans 5 bases. Sequences were obtained from blood. The DNA sequence is as follows: TGCGCCAGCAGCTTGGAAGCGCCGCGGGATGAGCAGTTCTTC. It codes for CASSLEAPRDEQFF. Extended through the reference TRBV5-1 and TRBJ2-1 proteins, this CDR3 yields the full variable domain: KAGVTQTPRYLIKTRGQQVTLSCSPISGHRSVSWYQQTPGQGLQFLFEYFSETQRNKGNFPGRFSGRQFSNSRSEMNVSTLELGDSALYLCASSLEAPRDEQFFGPGTRLTVL.